This TCR beta chain was recovered during a study of PD-L1 blockade in urothelial cancer. Study-wide background: Atezolizumab at 1,200 mg intravenously every 3 weeks was started by patients around 2014. Before enrollment, 0 to 3 chemotherapy regimens had been given to patients. A median approximately 140,000 T cells were found in blood samples.

Assay: immunoSEQ multiplex PCR; the TCRdb copy retains only in-frame clones and omits some. Of about 76,000 clones listed, roughly nine tenths are singletons. The time point here: pretreatment peripheral blood. Findings of the study overall: Durable benefit was linked to greater 3-week expansion of tumor-associated blood clones.

Comment on this clone: Its antigen is as yet unknown.

This receptor was obtained from an older man with urothelial cancer. The source was PBMCs, collected around atezolizumab (anti-PD-L1) treatment.

The CDR3 coding sequence is TGTGCCAGCAGTGGGAGGGACAGGGCGAATGAAGCTTTCTTT. Protein: CASSGRDRANEAFF. This chain connects TRBV2 to TRBJ1-1, with TRBD1 identical over 9 bases. The CDR3 has 14 residues. V gave up 4 bases and J gave up 7 bases; unmatched junction bases: 7. The germline V gene encodes CDR1 SNHLY and CDR2 FYNNEI.